These 27 T cell receptor beta chains were all obtained from the same sample, sequenced in a study of blood T cell repertoires in COVID-19 (TCRdb year 2020). The library was built by means of the immunoSEQ multiplex PCR assay. What TCRdb holds here is the immuneACCESS table cut down to in-frame rearrangements. Part of the clones is not present; checked against another copy, under half of the missing clones reflect an unresolved V gene, and the others are unexplained. The sample profile shows about 140,000 clones; roughly four fifths of them were found once. Under 9.5% of the sample belongs to the ten largest clones. Sequencing was done on a sample of peripheral blood. Source of these receptors: a woman at least 80 years old in a cohort sampled during active or convalescent COVID-19.

The chain couples TRBV5-5 to TRBJ2-5; 11 positions agree with TRBD1. The germline gives CDR1 SGHKS, CDR2 YYEKEE (reference sequence). V dropped 3 bases and J dropped 1; count of bases not matched to a gene: 5. The CDR3 runs 16 residues. The CDR3 reads CASSSTGTGGQETQYF. CDR3 coding DNA: TGTGCCAGCAGCTCGACCGGGACAGGGGGCCAAGAGACCCAGTACTTC.

The chain uses TRBV29-1 and TRBJ2-5, with TRBD1 as a possible D gene (6 bases). Per germline, CDR1 SQVTM and CDR2 ANQGSEA. Trimming pared 7 bases from V and 2 bases from J, leaving 17 bases between. The CDR3 spans 14 residues. CDR3 in amino acids: CSAAEGTTQETQYF. The CDR3 nucleotides read TGCAGCGCCGCCGAGGGGACAACTCAAGAGACCCAGTACTTC.

V usage is TRBV27 and J usage is TRBJ2-1, with 8 bases matching TRBD1. CDR3 length: 16 residues. The V and J ends lost 5 bases and 4 bases, in that order; junction bases with no gene match: 10. The germline V gene encodes CDR1 MNHEY and CDR2 SMNVEV (reference sequence). The chain's CDR3 is CASSTLGQGNYNEQFF. The CDR3 region has the DNA TGTGCCAGCAGTACCCTTGGACAGGGAAATTACAATGAGCAGTTCTTC.

V gene TRBV7-2 combines with J gene TRBJ2-1; D is uncertain. The germline V gene encodes CDR1 SGHTA and CDR2 FQGNSA. V shed 1 base and J shed 9 bases, with 10 bases lying between them. The CDR3 contains 13 residues. In nucleotides, the CDR3 is TGTGCCAGCAGCTTAGGTCTTTTCCGTGAGCAGTTCTTC. As protein: CASSLGLFREQFF.

V gene TRBV4-1 combines with J gene TRBJ2-7; D uncertain. Germline lookup yields CDR1 MGHRA and CDR2 YSYEKL. The CDR3 is made up of 15 amino acids. V lost 3 bases and J 0 bases, leaving 12 bases between the germline ends. Written as DNA, the CDR3 is TGCGCCAGCAGCCAGTTTACGGGTTACTCCTACGAGCAGTACTTC. Protein: CASSQFTGYSYEQYF.

The rearrangement joins TRBV28 to TRBJ1-1, with no clear D. Per the germline V gene, CDR1 is MDHEN and CDR2 is SYDVKM. The CDR3 is made up of 12 amino acids. V lost 6 bases to trimming and J lost 11 bases, with 16 bases between them. CDR3 bases: TGTGCCAGCAGCCCGGGTTGGCGCCGGGCTTTCTTT. It encodes CASSPGWRRAFF.

This chain links TRBV24-1 with TRBJ2-1; 9 bases match TRBD1. Germline-derived CDR1 and CDR2 are KGHDR and SFDVKD. V was pared by 1 base and J by 6 bases, with 6 bases of the junction left unmatched. CDR3 length equals 16 residues. CDR3 nucleotide sequence: TGTGCCACCAGTGATTTAAGAGACAGGGGGGGCAATGAGCAGTTCTTC. As protein: CATSDLRDRGGNEQFF.

The V call is TRBV5-1, the J call TRBJ1-1, with D maybe TRBD1 (6 bases). The CDR3 sequence is 15 residues long. From germline, CDR1 is SGHRS and CDR2 YFSETQ. The V gene lost 8 bases and the J gene lost 0 bases, with 17 bases spanning the gap. For the CDR3, the DNA is TGCGCCAGTACCCCCAGGGGCTCCATGAACACTGAAGCTTTCTTT. Translated: CASTPRGSMNTEAFF.

The rearrangement links TRBV10-3 to TRBJ2-7, with D perhaps TRBD1 (5 bases). V lost 2 bases, J lost 5 bases, and 16 bases lay in between. The CDR3 sequence is 15 residues long. CDR1 ENHRY and CDR2 SYGVKD come from the germline V gene. DNA of the CDR3: TGTGCCATCAGTGAGCGTCGACAGTTAATCAACGAGCAGTACTTC. This sequence encodes CAISERRQLINEQYF.

This chain connects TRBV3-1 (or the pseudogene TRBV3-2) to TRBJ2-7; D is perhaps TRBD2 (6 bases). Germline assignment: CDR1 LGHDT and CDR2 YNNKEL (reference sequence). The CDR3 covers 13 residues. The CDR3 region has the DNA TGTGCCAGCAGCGATCCTGGGGCAGGAGGGATCTTTGTC. It encodes CASSDPGAGGIFV.

The CDR3 DNA is TGTGCCATCAGTGAGGGACAAACGTACACTGAAGCTTTCTTT. Residues: CAISEGQTYTEAFF. The chain links TRBV10-3 to TRBJ1-1; tentatively, D is TRBD1 (5 bases). V was shortened by 2 bases and J by 3 bases, with 10 bases between the two germline ends. The CDR3 sequence is 14 residues long. Looked up from germline, CDR1 is ENHRY and CDR2 is SYGVKD.

The sample holds one count of this clone. The rearrangement joins TRBV21-1 to TRBJ2-4; no DNA check was done on the table's D call, TRBD2. TRBV21-1 is recorded as a pseudogene. The CDR3 has 18 amino acids. The CDR3 DNA is TGTGCCAGCAGCAGACTAGCGGGGGGCCAGTGGGCCAAAAACATTCAGTACTTC. Translated: CASSRLAGGQWAKNIQYF.

The V call is TRBV6-5, the J call TRBJ1-6, with 9 bases matching TRBD1. Germline CDR1 is MNHEY and CDR2 is SVGAGI. J was trimmed by 10 bases and V by 7 bases; bases with no gene match: 8. The CDR3 runs to 14 residues. CDR3 bases: TGTGCCAGCAAGAAGGGGGACAGGGCCTCACCCCTCCACTTT. This encodes CASKKGDRASPLHF.

This clone appeared a single time. This chain links TRBV5-1 with TRBJ1-2; the match to TRBD1 covers 7 bases. V was pared by 4 bases and J by 6 bases, with 3 bases of the junction left unmatched. Per the germline V gene, CDR1 is SGHRS and CDR2 is YFSETQ. The CDR3 totals 12 residues. The CDR3 loop is CASSQDRDGYTF. For the CDR3, the DNA is TGCGCCAGCAGCCAAGACAGGGATGGCTACACCTTC.

The chain joins TRBV6-5 to TRBJ1-2; D gene unclear. Per the germline V gene, CDR1 is MNHEY and CDR2 is SVGAGI. Trimming shortened V by 5 bases and J by 6 bases, and 19 bases separated the two germline ends. CDR3 length: 15 amino acids. The CDR3 loop reads CASSQTGSYVNGYTF. In DNA, the CDR3 is TGTGCCAGCAGTCAGACGGGGAGCTATGTGAATGGCTACACCTTC.

The V call is TRBV28, the J call TRBJ1-2, with a tentative D call TRBD1 (6 bases). The CDR3 has 17 amino acids. V lost 5 bases to trimming and J lost 2 bases, with 21 bases between them. CDR1 and CDR2 (germline): MDHEN, SYDVKM. CDR3 nucleotides: TGTGCCAGCAGTCCCTATGAGTGGGACATAACGAACTATGGCTACACCTTC. It is translated as CASSPYEWDITNYGYTF.

This rearrangement joins TRBV10-1 to TRBJ2-7; TRBD1 aligns across 9 bases. The CDR3 sequence is 15 residues long. CDR1 and CDR2 from the germline V gene are WNHNN and SYGVQD (reference sequence). V was clipped by 2 bases and J by 6 bases; unmatched bases: 8. The CDR3 coding sequence is TGCGCCAGCAGTGAGGAGGCCGGGACAGGGTGCGAGCAGTACGTC. It encodes CASSEEAGTGCEQYV.

V is TRBV6-5 and J is TRBJ2-1; 12 nucleotides match TRBD2. CDR1 and CDR2 (germline): MNHEY, SVGAGI. The CDR3 sequence is 15 residues long. The V segment lost 2 bases and the J segment 6 bases; nucleotides outside the gene matches: 2. DNA for the CDR3: TGTGCCAGCAGTTACGGACTAGCGGGATTCAATGAGCAGTTCTTC. Protein: CASSYGLAGFNEQFF.

The chain uses TRBV6-5 and TRBJ2-1; TRBD1 might be the D (5 bases). Germline V gene data show CDR1 as MNHEY and CDR2 as SVGAGI. Trimming pared 6 bases from V and 6 bases from J, leaving 12 bases between. This CDR3 has 13 amino acids. The CDR3 DNA is TGTGCCAGCAGAGAGCTAGGGGCCAATGAGCAGTTCTTC. Residues: CASRELGANEQFF.

The V gene is TRBV7-8, the J gene TRBJ1-5; D uncertain. V was trimmed by 2 bases and J by 3 bases, leaving 14 bases between them. Germline CDR1 is SGHVS and CDR2 is FQNEAQ. This CDR3 is 16 amino acids long. The CDR3 region is CASSLTTGGLNQPQHF. The CDR3 coding sequence is TGTGCCAGCAGCTTAACCACGGGAGGCCTCAATCAGCCCCAGCATTTT.

This chain connects TRBV5-1 to TRBJ1-1; D uncertain. The CDR3 covers 13 residues. With 0 bases removed from V and 3 bases from J, the gap between germline ends came to 6 bases. Germline V lookup: CDR1 SGHRS, CDR2 YFSETQ. The CDR3 here is CASSLVPDTEAFF. CDR3 nucleotide sequence: TGCGCCAGCAGCTTGGTCCCGGACACTGAAGCTTTCTTT.

The chain couples TRBV7-9 to TRBJ1-2; no definite D call. This CDR3 comprises 12 residues. CDR1 SEHNR and CDR2 FQNEAQ come from the germline V gene (reference sequence). Trimming pared 2 bases from V and 4 bases from J, leaving 5 bases between. As DNA, the CDR3 is TGTGCCAGCAGCTTACGGAGCTATGGCTACACCTTC. It translates to CASSLRSYGYTF.

The chain carries TRBV5-1 and TRBJ1-3; TRBD1 is a possible D gene (6 bases). There are 14 residues in the CDR3. V lost 3 bases to trimming and J lost 2 bases, with 9 bases between them. Germline V gene lookup returns CDR1 SGHRS and CDR2 YFSETQ. This CDR3 is CASSSGTPGNTIYF. DNA for the CDR3: TGCGCCAGCAGCTCCGGGACACCTGGAAACACCATATATTTT.

The V call is TRBV7-2, the J call TRBJ2-2; 14 nucleotides match TRBD2. V shed 6 bases and J 8 bases; nucleotides not matched to a gene: 5. The CDR3 sequence is 15 residues long. Per the germline V gene, CDR1 is SGHTA and CDR2 is FQGNSA. The chain's CDR3 is CASRGGLAGGGELFF. For the CDR3, the DNA is TGTGCCAGCAGGGGAGGACTAGCGGGGGGAGGGGAGCTGTTTTTT.

This clone was observed a few times. The genes are TRBV7-2 and TRBJ1-3; TRBD1 agrees at 8 bases. Looked up from germline, CDR1 is SGHTA and CDR2 is FQGNSA. V was clipped by 5 bases and J by 2 bases; unmatched bases: 2. CDR3 length: 14 amino acids. CDR3 sequence reads: CASSADRAGNTIYF. DNA of the CDR3: TGTGCCAGCAGCGCGGACAGGGCTGGAAACACCATATATTTT.

The J gene is TRBJ2-5, the V gene TRBV6-6; no definite D call. The CDR3 consists of 12 residues. CDR1 MNHNY and CDR2 SVGAGI come from the germline V gene (reference sequence). Trimming took off 6 bases at V and 1 base at J, with 6 bases between the two ends. The DNA of the CDR3 is TGTGCCAGCAGGGCGGCCCAAGAGACCCAGTACTTC. Its translation: CASRAAQETQYF.

This clone was recorded only once. CDR3: CASGLARGTTFGGQGAEETQYF. The CDR3 bases are TGTGCTAGTGGTTTGGCAAGAGGAACGACGTTCGGGGGACAGGGGGCCGAGGAGACCCAGTACTTC. This rearrangement joins TRBV12-5 to TRBJ2-5; 12 bases are shared with TRBD1. Germline V gene data show CDR1 as LGHNT and CDR2 as FRNRAP. V was clipped by 1 base and J by 5 bases; unmatched bases: 23. The CDR3 extends over 22 amino acids.